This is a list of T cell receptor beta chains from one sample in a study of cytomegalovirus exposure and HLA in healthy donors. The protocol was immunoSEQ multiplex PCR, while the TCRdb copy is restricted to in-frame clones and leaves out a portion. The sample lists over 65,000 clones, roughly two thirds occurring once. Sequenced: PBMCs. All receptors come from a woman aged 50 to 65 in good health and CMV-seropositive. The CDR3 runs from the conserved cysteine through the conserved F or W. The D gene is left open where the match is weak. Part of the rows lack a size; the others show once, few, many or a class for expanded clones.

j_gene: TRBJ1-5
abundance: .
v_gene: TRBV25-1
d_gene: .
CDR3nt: TGTGCCAGCAGTCCTAAGGGGGGGACGGTAAGCAATCAGCCCCAGCATTTT
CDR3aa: CASSPKGGTVSNQPQHF

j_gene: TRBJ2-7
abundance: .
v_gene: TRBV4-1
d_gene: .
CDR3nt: TGCGCCAGCAGCCCTACGAGCCCTTTCGAGCAGTACTTC
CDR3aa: CASSPTSPFEQYF

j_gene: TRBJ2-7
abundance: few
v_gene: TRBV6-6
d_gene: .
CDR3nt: TGTGCCAGCAGTTTGGATAGGGGCGACGAGCAGTACTTC
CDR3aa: CASSLDRGDEQYF

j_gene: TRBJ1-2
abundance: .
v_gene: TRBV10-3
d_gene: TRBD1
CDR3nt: TGTGCCATCAAACAGGGGGCGGATGGCTACACCTTC
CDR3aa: CAIKQGADGYTF

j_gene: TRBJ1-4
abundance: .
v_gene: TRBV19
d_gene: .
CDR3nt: TGTGCCAGTAGTATGATTCTGCGAGGGAGTGATGAAAAACTGTTTTTT
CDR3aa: CASSMILRGSDEKLFF

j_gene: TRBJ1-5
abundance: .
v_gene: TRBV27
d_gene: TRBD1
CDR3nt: TGTGCCAGCAGTCTATTGGCAGGGGGTCAGCCCCAGCATTTT
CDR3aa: CASSLLAGGQPQHF

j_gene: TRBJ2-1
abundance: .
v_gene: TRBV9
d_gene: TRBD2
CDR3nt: TGTGCCAGCAGCGGTCTAGCGGGGGTGGGTAATGAGCAGTTCTTC
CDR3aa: CASSGLAGVGNEQFF

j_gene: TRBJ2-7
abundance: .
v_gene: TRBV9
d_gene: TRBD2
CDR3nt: TGTGCCAGCAGCGTAGGACCACTAGCGGGGGACGAGCAGTACTTC
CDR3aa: CASSVGPLAGDEQYF

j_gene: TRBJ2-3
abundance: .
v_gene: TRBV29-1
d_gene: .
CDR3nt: TGCAGCGTTGATAGCAGCACAGATACGCAGTATTTT
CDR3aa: CSVDSSTDTQYF

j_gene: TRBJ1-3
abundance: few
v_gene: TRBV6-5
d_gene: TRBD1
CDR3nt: TGTGCCAGCAGTTGGACAGGGGAAAACACCATATATTTT
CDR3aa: CASSWTGENTIYF

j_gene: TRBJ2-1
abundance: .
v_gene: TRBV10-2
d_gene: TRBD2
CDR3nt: TGCGCCAGCAGCATACCGGGACTAGCGGCGTACAATGAGCAGTTCTTC
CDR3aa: CASSIPGLAAYNEQFF

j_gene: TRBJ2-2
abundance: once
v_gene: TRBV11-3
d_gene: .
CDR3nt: TGTGCCAGCAGCTTAGACCGTGGCTCCGGGGAGCTGTTTTTT
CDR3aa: CASSLDRGSGELFF

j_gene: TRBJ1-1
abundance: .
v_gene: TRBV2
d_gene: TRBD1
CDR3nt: TGTGCCAGCAGCAACAGGGGAAAGAACACTGAAGCTTTCTTT
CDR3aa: CASSNRGKNTEAFF

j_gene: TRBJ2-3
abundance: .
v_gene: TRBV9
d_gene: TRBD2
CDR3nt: TGTGCCAGCAGCGTGGGGACTATTGCAGATACGCAGTATTTT
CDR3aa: CASSVGTIADTQYF

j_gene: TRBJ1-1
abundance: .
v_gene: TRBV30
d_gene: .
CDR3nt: TGTGCCTGGAGTGTACGGCCTGAGGAGGGCACTGAAGCTTTCTTT
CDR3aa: CAWSVRPEEGTEAFF

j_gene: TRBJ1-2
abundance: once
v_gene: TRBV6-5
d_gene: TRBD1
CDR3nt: TGTGCCAGCAGTTACGATAGGACAGGTCGGATTGGCTACACCTTC
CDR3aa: CASSYDRTGRIGYTF

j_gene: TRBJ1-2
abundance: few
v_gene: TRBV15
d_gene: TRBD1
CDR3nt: TGTGCCACCAGGAACGGGTCGACAGGGGACTATGGCTACACCTTC
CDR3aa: CATRNGSTGDYGYTF

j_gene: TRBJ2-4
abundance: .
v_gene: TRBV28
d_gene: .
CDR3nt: TGTGCCAGCAGATCAACAACTCCACAGGGTCTAGCCAAAAACATTCAGTACTTC
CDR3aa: CASRSTTPQGLAKNIQYF

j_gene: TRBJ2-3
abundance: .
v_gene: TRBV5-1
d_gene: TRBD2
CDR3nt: TGCGCCAGCAGCTTGAAAGTTCTAGCGGGGGGCGGTACAGATACGCAGTATTTT
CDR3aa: CASSLKVLAGGGTDTQYF

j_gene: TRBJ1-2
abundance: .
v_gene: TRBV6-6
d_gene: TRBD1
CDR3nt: TGTGCCAGCAGTTACTCGGTGCAGGGGGCTGGTGGCTACACCTTC
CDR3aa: CASSYSVQGAGGYTF

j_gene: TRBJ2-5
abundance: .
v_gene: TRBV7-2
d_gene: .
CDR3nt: TGTGCCAGCAGCCCAGGGGAGACCCAGTACTTC
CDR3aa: CASSPGETQYF

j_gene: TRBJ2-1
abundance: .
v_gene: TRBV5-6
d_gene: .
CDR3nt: TGTGCCAGCAGAGGACAGAGCTCCTACAATGAGCAGTTCTTC
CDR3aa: CASRGQSSYNEQFF

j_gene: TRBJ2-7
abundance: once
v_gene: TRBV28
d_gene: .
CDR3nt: TGTGCCAGCAGCCCCGACAACGCCTACGAGCAGTACTTC
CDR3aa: CASSPDNAYEQYF

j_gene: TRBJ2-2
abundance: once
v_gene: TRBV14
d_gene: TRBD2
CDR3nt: TGTGCCAGCAGCCCCGGAGCGGGGGGGCGGAGCGGGGAACTGTTTTTT
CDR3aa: CASSPGAGGRSGELFF

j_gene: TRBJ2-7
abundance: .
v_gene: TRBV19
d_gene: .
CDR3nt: TGTGCCAGTAGAGGTCAGGGGACCGGCGAGCAGTACTTC
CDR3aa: CASRGQGTGEQYF

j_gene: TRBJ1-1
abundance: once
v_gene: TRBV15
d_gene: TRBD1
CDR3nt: TGTGCCACCAGCGCCGACAGGGGGCGGGGGAACACTGAAGCTTTCTTT
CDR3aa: CATSADRGRGNTEAFF

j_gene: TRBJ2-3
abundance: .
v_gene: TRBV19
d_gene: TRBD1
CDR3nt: TGTGCCAGTAGGACAGGGGGAGGGCAGTATTTT
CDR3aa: CASRTGGGQYF

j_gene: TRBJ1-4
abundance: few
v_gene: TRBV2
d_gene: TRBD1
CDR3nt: TGTGCCAGCAGAGGACAGGGTGGAGAAAAACTGTTTTTT
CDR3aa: CASRGQGGEKLFF

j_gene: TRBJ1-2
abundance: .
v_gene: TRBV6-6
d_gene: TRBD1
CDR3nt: TGTGCCAGCAGTTACGACAGGGGGAACTATGGCTACACCTTC
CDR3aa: CASSYDRGNYGYTF

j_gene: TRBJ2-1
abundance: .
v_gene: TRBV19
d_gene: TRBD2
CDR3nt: TGTGCCAGTAGTAGATCTAGCGGGGGTTACAATGAGCAGTTCTTC
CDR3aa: CASSRSSGGYNEQFF

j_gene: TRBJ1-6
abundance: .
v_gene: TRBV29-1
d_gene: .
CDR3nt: TGCAGCGTTGAAGTCCCGGGTTCGACCCTCCACTTT
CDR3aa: CSVEVPGSTLHF

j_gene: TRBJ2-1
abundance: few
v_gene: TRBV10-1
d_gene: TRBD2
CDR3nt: TGCGCCAGCAGTGATCACCTCGCGGGGGGCACTGAGCAGTTCTTC
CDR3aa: CASSDHLAGGTEQFF

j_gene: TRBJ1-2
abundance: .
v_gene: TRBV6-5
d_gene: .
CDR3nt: TGTGCCAGCAGTTACGGGAGCGCCCGGCAAGAGGCTGGCTACACCTTC
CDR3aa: CASSYGSARQEAGYTF

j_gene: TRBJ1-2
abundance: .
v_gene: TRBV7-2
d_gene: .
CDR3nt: TGTGCCAGCAGCTTAGTGTCAGGGGACGGCTACACCTTC
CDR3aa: CASSLVSGDGYTF

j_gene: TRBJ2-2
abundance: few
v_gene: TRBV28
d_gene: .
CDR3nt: TGTGCCAGCAGTTGGGGAGTAGGATTTCGCACCGGGGAGCTGTTTTTT
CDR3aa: CASSWGVGFRTGELFF

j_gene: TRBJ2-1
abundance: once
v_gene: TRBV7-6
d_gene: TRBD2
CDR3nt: TGTGCCAGCAGCTTAAAGCGGGGGAGCTCCTACAATGAGCAGTTCTTC
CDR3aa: CASSLKRGSSYNEQFF

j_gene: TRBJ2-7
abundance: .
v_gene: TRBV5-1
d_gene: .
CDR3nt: TGCGCCAGCAGCTCAGACTACGAGCAGTACTTC
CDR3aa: CASSSDYEQYF

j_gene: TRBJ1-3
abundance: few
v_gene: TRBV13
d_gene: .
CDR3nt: TGTGCCAGCAGCTTACGGACAACTGGAAACACCATATATTTT
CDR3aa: CASSLRTTGNTIYF

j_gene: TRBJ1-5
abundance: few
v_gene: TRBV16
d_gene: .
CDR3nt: TGTGCCAGCAGCCAATTTGACAGACGGGTTCAGCCCCAGCATTTT
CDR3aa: CASSQFDRRVQPQHF

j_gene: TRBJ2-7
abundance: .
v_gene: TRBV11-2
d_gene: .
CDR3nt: TGTGCCAGCAGCTTAGATCACAGCGCGGGTGCCTACGAGCAGTACTTC
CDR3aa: CASSLDHSAGAYEQYF

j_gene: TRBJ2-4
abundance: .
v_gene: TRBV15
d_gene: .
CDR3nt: TGTGCCACCAGCGGGGGCGAGGGAATAGCCAAAAACATTCAGTACTTC
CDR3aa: CATSGGEGIAKNIQYF

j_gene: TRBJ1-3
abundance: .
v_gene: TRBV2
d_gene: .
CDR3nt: TGTGCCAGGACAGATCGTGACACCATATATTTT
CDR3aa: CARTDRDTIYF

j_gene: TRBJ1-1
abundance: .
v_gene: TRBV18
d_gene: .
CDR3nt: TGTGCCAGCTCACGACTACAAGAGAACACTGAAGCTTTCTTT
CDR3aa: CASSRLQENTEAFF

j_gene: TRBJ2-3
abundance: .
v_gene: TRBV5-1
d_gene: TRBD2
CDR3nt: TGCGCCAGCAGCTTGGTTTTCGGGGCTAGCGGGGGGATACAAGATACGCAGTATTTT
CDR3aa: CASSLVFGASGGIQDTQYF

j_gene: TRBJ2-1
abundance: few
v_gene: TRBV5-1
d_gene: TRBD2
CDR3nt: TGCGCCAGCAGCTCTGGGACTAGCGGGGGCAATGAGCAGTTCTTC
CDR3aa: CASSSGTSGGNEQFF

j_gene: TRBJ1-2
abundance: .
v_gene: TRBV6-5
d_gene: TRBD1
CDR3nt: TGTGCCAGCAGCCCACAGGGGGCAAGTGGCTACACCTTC
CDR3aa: CASSPQGASGYTF

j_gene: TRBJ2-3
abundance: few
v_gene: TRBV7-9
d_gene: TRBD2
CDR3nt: TGTGCCAAGACTAGCGGGAGCACAGATACGCAGTATTTT
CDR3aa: CAKTSGSTDTQYF

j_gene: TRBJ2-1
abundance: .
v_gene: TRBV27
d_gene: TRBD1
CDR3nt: TGTGCCAGCAGTTTATCGGACAGGAATGAGCAGTTCTTC
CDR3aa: CASSLSDRNEQFF

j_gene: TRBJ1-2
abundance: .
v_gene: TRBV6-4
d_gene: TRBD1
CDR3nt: TGTGCCAGCAGTCGGGACAGGGCAGGTGGCTACACCTTC
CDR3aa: CASSRDRAGGYTF

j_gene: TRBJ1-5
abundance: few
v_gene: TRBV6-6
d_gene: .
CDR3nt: TGTGCCAGCAGTTTCCTCAATCAGCCCCAGCATTTT
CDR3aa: CASSFLNQPQHF

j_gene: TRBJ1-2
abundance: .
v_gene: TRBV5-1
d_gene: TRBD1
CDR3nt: TGCGCCAGCAGCTTGTTACAGGGGGCTCGGGGCTACACCTTC
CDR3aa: CASSLLQGARGYTF

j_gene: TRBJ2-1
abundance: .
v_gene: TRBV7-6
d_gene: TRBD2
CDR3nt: TGTGCCAGCAGCTTGGGACTAGCGGACAATGAGCAGTTCTTC
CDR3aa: CASSLGLADNEQFF

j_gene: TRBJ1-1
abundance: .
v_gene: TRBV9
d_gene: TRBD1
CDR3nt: TGTGCCAGCAGCGGGGGGACAGGGGGCACTGAAGCTTTCTTT
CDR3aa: CASSGGTGGTEAFF

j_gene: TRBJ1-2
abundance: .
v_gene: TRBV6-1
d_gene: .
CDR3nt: TGTGCCAGCAGTTTGACGACAGGAGAGTATGGCTACACCTTC
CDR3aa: CASSLTTGEYGYTF

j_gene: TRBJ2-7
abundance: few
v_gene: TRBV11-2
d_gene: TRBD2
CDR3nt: TGTGCCAGCGTCTATGCGGCGGGGGGGCAATACGAGCAGTACTTC
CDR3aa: CASVYAAGGQYEQYF

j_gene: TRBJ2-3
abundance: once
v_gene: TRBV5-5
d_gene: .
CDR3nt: TGTGCCAGCAGCTTGGACTATAGCACAGATACGCAGTATTTT
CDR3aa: CASSLDYSTDTQYF

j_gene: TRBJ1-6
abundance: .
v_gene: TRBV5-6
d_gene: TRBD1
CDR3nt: TGTGCCAGCAGCGTACAGGGGCCCCGGCCCCTCCACTTT
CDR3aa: CASSVQGPRPLHF

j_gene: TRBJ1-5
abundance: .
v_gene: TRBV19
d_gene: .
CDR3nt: TGTGCCAGTAGTATAGATGAGGCGAGGGCGGGGACTAATCAGCCCCAGCATTTT
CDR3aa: CASSIDEARAGTNQPQHF

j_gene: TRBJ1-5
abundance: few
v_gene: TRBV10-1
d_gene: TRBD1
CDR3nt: TGCGCCAGCACCGGGACAGGGGAAAATCAGCCCCAGCATTTT
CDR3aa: CASTGTGENQPQHF

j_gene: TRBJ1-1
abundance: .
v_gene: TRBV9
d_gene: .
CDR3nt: TGTGCCAGCAGCGTAGGTGGGGAAGGGGACACTGAAGCTTTCTTT
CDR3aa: CASSVGGEGDTEAFF